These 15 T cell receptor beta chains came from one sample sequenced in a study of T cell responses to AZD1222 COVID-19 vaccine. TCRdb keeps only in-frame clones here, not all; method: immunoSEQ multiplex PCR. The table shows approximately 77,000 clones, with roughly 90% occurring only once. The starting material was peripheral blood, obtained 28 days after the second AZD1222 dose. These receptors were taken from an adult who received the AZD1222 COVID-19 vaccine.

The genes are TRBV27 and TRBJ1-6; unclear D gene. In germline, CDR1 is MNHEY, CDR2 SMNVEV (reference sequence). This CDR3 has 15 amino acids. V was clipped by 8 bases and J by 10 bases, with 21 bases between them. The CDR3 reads CASQPMKTTTSPLHF. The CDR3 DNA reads TGTGCCAGCCAGCCGATGAAGACGACTACCTCACCCCTCCACTTT.

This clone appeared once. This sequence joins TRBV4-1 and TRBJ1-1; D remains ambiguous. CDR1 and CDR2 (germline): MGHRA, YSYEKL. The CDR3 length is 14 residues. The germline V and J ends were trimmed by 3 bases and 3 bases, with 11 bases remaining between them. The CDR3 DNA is TGCGCCAGCAGCCAGTGGACGATGGACACTGAAGCTTTCTTT. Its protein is CASSQWTMDTEAFF.

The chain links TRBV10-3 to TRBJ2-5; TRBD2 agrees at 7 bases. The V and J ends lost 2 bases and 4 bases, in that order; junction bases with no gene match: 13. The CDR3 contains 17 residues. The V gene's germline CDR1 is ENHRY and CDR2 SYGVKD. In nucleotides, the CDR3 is TGTGCCATCAGTGAGACAAGGGCGGGAGCGGGTGCAGAGACCCAGTACTTC. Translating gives CAISETRAGAGAETQYF.

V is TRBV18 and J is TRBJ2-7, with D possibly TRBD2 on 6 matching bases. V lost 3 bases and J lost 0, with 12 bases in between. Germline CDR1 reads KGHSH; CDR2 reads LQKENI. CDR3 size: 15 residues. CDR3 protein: CASSPTSPLSYEQYF. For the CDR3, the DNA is TGTGCCAGCTCACCCACTAGCCCTCTCTCCTACGAGCAGTACTTC.

CDR3 sequence (DNA): TGTGCCTGGAGCCTAGGACAGGGGAACACTGAAGCTTTCTTT. Protein: CAWSLGQGNTEAFF. V is TRBV30 and J is TRBJ1-1; 8 positions match TRBD1. The CDR3 is made up of 14 amino acids. V was clipped by 3 bases and J by 1 base; unmatched bases: 4. CDR1 and CDR2 (germline): GTSNPN, SVGIG (reference sequence).

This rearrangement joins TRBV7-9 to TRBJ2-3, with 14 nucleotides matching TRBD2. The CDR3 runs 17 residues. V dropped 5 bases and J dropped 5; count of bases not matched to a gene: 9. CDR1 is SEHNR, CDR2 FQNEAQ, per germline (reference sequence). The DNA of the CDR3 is TGTGCCAGCAGCGCGATCGGGACTAGCGGGAGTTTAGATACGCAGTATTTT. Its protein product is CASSAIGTSGSLDTQYF.

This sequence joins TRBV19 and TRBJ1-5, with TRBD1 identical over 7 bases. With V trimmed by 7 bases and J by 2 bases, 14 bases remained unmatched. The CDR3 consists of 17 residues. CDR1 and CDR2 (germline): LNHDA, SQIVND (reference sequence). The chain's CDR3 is CASKGNRGAKGNQPQHF. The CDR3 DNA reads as TGTGCCAGTAAGGGAAACAGGGGAGCAAAGGGCAATCAGCCCCAGCATTTT.

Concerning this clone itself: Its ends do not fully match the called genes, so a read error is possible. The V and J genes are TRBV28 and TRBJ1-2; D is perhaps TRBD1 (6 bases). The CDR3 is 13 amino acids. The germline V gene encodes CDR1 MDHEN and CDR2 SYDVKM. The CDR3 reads CVSTLRGHYGYTF. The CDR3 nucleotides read TGTGTCAGCACCTTGCGGGGGCACTATGGCTACACCTTC.

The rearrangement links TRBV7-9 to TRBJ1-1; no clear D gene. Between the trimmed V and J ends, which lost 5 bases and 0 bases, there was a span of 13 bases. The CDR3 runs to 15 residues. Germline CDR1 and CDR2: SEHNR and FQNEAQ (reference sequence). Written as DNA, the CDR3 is TGTGCCAGCAGCCCTAGCCGGGGTCTGAACACTGAAGCTTTCTTT. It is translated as CASSPSRGLNTEAFF.

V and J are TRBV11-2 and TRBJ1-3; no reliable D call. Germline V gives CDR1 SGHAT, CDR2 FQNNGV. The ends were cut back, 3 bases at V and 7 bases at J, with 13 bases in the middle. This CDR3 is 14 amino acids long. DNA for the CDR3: TGTGCCAGCAGCTTCCCGGGTGGAGGGAACACCATATATTTT. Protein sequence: CASSFPGGGNTIYF.

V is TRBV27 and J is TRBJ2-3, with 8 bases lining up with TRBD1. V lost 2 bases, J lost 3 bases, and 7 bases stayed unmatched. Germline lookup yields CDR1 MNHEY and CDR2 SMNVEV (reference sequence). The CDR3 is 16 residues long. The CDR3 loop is CASSLDPGQVTDTQYF. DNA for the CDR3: TGTGCCAGCAGTTTAGACCCGGGACAGGTGACAGATACGCAGTATTTT.

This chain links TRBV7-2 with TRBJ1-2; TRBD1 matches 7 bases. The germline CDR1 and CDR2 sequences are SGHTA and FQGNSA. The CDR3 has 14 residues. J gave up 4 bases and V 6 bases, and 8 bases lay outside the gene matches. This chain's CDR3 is CASSLKSGGYGYTF. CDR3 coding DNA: TGTGCCAGCAGTTTAAAGTCAGGGGGCTATGGCTACACCTTC.

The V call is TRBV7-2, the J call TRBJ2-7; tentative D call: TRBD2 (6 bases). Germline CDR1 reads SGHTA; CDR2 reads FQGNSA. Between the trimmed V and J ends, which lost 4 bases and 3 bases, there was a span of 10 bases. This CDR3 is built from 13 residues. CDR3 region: CASSWGENYEQYF. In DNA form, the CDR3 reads TGTGCCAGCAGCTGGGGGGAAAACTACGAGCAGTACTTC.

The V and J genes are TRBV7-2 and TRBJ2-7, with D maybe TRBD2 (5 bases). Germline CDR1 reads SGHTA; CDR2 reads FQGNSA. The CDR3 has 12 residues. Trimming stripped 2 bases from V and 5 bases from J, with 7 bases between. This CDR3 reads CASSLSSNEQYF. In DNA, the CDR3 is TGTGCCAGCAGCTTATCTAGCAACGAGCAGTACTTC.

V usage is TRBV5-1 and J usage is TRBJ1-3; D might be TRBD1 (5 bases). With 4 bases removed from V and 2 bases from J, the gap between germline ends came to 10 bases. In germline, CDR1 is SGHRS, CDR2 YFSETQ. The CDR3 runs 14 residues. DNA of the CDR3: TGCGCCAGCAGCCGAGCAGGGCCTGGAAACACCATATATTTT. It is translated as CASSRAGPGNTIYF.